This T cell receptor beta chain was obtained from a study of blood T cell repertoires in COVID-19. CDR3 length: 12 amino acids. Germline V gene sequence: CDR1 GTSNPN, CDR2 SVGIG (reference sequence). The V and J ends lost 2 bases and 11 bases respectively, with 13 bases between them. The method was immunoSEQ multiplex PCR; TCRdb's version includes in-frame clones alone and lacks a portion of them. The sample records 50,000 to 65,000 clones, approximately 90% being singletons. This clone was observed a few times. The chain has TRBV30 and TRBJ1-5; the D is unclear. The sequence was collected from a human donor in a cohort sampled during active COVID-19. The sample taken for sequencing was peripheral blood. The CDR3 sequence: CAWSSTGWSQHF. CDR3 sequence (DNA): TGTGCCTGGAGTTCAACGGGGTGGTCCCAGCATTTT.